Listed below are T cell receptor beta chains from one sample, sequenced in a study of blood T cells in healthy people across ages. TCRdb reprocessed the 5' RACE reads with MiXCR, giving one entry per CDR3 protein. Counted here are approximately 1,700,000 distinct CDR3 sequences, about two fifths occurring once; the ten biggest clones make up 23%. Sequencing was carried out using blood. All receptors derive from a human donor in good health. Each CDR3 is given with its conserved first and last residue. Fields, in order: CDR3 length, V gene, clone size, D gene, J gene, CDR3 DNA, CDR3 protein. The D gene is left open where the match is weak. Clone size is stated in some rows and not others, as once, few, many or a class when expanded.

CDR3 length: 17
V gene: TRBV27
clone size: .
D gene: TRBD2
J gene: TRBJ2-1
CDR3 DNA: TGTGCCAGCAGTTTAGCGAGGACTAGCGGGGCTTACAATGAGCAGTTCTTC
CDR3 protein: CASSLARTSGAYNEQFF

CDR3 length: 16
V gene: TRBV4-1
clone size: .
D gene: .
J gene: TRBJ1-3
CDR3 DNA: TGCGCCAGCAGACCCTCGGGCCTTTCCTCTGGAAACACCATATATTTT
CDR3 protein: CASRPSGLSSGNTIYF

CDR3 length: 17
V gene: TRBV5-1
clone size: .
D gene: TRBD1
J gene: TRBJ2-5
CDR3 DNA: TGCGCCAGCAGCTTGCATCCGGGACAGGGGTCCGAAGAGACCCAGTACTTC
CDR3 protein: CASSLHPGQGSEETQYF

CDR3 length: 14
V gene: TRBV27
clone size: .
D gene: .
J gene: TRBJ2-7
CDR3 DNA: TGTGCCAGCAGTTTAAGTCAGCGAGGTCACGAGCAGTACTTC
CDR3 protein: CASSLSQRGHEQYF

CDR3 length: 13
V gene: TRBV7-2
clone size: .
D gene: .
J gene: TRBJ2-1
CDR3 DNA: TGTGCCAGCAGTTCAACGGTGGTGGGGCGACAGTTCTTC
CDR3 protein: CASSSTVVGRQFF

CDR3 length: 12
V gene: TRBV9
clone size: many
D gene: .
J gene: TRBJ2-5
CDR3 DNA: TGTGCCAGCAGCGTAGACCAAGAGACCCAGTACTTC
CDR3 protein: CASSVDQETQYF

CDR3 length: 17
V gene: TRBV5-1
clone size: .
D gene: .
J gene: TRBJ2-5
CDR3 DNA: TGCGCCAGCAGCTTGTCCCCCAGGGGGGGCCGTCAAGAGACCCAGTACTTC
CDR3 protein: CASSLSPRGGRQETQYF

CDR3 length: 14
V gene: TRBV6-2/TRBV6-3
clone size: .
D gene: .
J gene: TRBJ1-1
CDR3 DNA: TGTGCCAGCACCGTAACCCTACCCGGGTCTGAAGCTTTCTTT
CDR3 protein: CASTVTLPGSEAFF

CDR3 length: 18
V gene: TRBV6-2/TRBV6-3
clone size: once
D gene: TRBD2
J gene: TRBJ2-3
CDR3 DNA: TGTGCCAGCAGTTACAGGACAGCCCCGGGACTAGCGGTGGATACGCAGTATTTT
CDR3 protein: CASSYRTAPGLAVDTQYF

CDR3 length: 17
V gene: TRBV20-1
clone size: .
D gene: TRBD1
J gene: TRBJ1-2
CDR3 DNA: TGCAGTGCTAACCAGGGGGCGGCGGGTACTGCTAACTATGGCTACACCTTC
CDR3 protein: CSANQGAAGTANYGYTF

CDR3 length: 11
V gene: TRBV29-1
clone size: few
D gene: .
J gene: TRBJ1-1
CDR3 DNA: TGCAGCGCTAGGGGGAGTCTACAAGCTTTCTTT
CDR3 protein: CSARGSLQAFF

CDR3 length: 13
V gene: TRBV7-6
clone size: .
D gene: .
J gene: TRBJ1-1
CDR3 DNA: TGTGCCAGCAGCCAAGGGCCCGATTCTGAAGCTTTCTTT
CDR3 protein: CASSQGPDSEAFF

CDR3 length: 14
V gene: TRBV20-1
clone size: .
D gene: TRBD1
J gene: TRBJ2-7
CDR3 DNA: TGCAGTGCTACAAAGGGACAGGGGACCTACGAGCAGTACTTC
CDR3 protein: CSATKGQGTYEQYF

CDR3 length: 13
V gene: TRBV12-3/TRBV12-4
clone size: few
D gene: TRBD2
J gene: TRBJ2-5
CDR3 DNA: TGTTCTTCCAGGGAGGGGATCCAAGAGACCCAGTACTTC
CDR3 protein: CSSREGIQETQYF

CDR3 length: 14
V gene: TRBV20-1
clone size: .
D gene: .
J gene: TRBJ1-6
CDR3 DNA: TGCAGTGCGAAGCGGGGGCCCACTAATTCACCCCTCCACTTT
CDR3 protein: CSAKRGPTNSPLHF

CDR3 length: 18
V gene: TRBV4-1
clone size: .
D gene: TRBD1
J gene: TRBJ1-2
CDR3 DNA: TGCGCCAGCAGCCAGTTGGTCAAGGGGACAGGGCGGAGGAATGGCTACACCTTC
CDR3 protein: CASSQLVKGTGRRNGYTF